This T cell receptor beta chain is drawn from a study of Graves' ophthalmopathy and Graves' hyperthyroidism. The CDR3 is 16 residues long. V was cut by 8 bases and J by 0 bases, with 19 bases left in between. This clonotype was observed many times. The sequenced template was RNA, covering the TCR beta CDR3 region. An initial RT-PCR round employing HTBI primers preceded a second-round multiplex PCR. TCRdb re-analysed the multiplex PCR reads in MiXCR, keeping a single row per CDR3 protein. The sample includes roughly 600,000 distinct CDR3 sequences, approximately 37% of them seen just once. This rearrangement joins TRBV12-3 or TRBV12-4 to TRBJ2-5, with TRBD1 as a possible D gene (6 bases). Sequencing was done on a sample of peripheral blood or thyroid tissue (not recorded which). The source of this sequence is an adult man with Graves' hyperthyroidism. CDR3 amino acids: CASGTAGTRNQETQYF. The CDR3 coding sequence is TGTGCCAGCGGTACCGCCGGGACAAGAAACCAAGAGACCCAGTACTTC.